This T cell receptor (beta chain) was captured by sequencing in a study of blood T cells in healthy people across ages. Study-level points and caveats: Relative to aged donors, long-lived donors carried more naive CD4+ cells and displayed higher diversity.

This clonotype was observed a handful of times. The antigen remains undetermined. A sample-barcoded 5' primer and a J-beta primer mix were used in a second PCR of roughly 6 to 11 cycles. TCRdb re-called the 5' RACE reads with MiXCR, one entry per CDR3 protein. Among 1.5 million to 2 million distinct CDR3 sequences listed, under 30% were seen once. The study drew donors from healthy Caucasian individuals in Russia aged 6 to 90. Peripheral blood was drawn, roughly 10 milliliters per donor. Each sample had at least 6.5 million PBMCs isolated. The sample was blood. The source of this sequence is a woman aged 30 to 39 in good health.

CDR3 in DNA: TGTGCCAGCAGTTTTATCGTGGGGGGCGATGGCTACACCTTC. Translation: CASSFIVGGDGYTF. The chain uses TRBV12-3 or TRBV12-4 and TRBJ1-2; a weak D match, TRBD1 (6 bases). Trimming pared 3 bases from V and 6 bases from J, leaving 14 bases between. CDR3 length equals 14 residues.